The 3 T cell receptor beta chains below were found in one sample sequenced in a study of shared clonotypes between healthy human individuals. TCRdb's copy holds only in-frame clones and misses some; the assay was immunoSEQ multiplex PCR. Of more than 400,000 clones detected, roughly 80% appear once; the ten largest clones hold roughly 12%. Sequenced input: PBMCs. These receptors all come from a woman aged 40 to 49 in good health. Some clones in this sample may be carry-over from other donors' samples.

Only a few counts were recorded for this clone. The rearrangement links TRBV5-1 to TRBJ1-2; D gene uncertain. CDR3 length: 15 residues. From germline, CDR1 is SGHRS and CDR2 YFSETQ. The V gene lost 0 bases and the J gene lost 0 bases, with 9 bases spanning the gap. CDR3 loop: CASSLEGVTNYGYTF. The CDR3 nucleotides are TGCGCCAGCAGCTTGGAAGGTGTGACTAACTATGGCTACACCTTC.

The V call is TRBV11-2, the J call TRBJ2-4; D not resolved. CDR1 and CDR2 from the germline V gene are SGHAT and FQNNGV. The CDR3 covers 15 residues. The ends were cut back, 6 bases at V and 2 bases at J, with 14 bases in the middle. The CDR3 loop reads CASRRGMGSKNIQYF. The CDR3 bases are TGTGCCAGCAGAAGAGGAATGGGATCCAAAAACATTCAGTACTTC.

The chain recombines TRBV5-4 with TRBJ2-1; D gene unclear. Per the germline V gene, CDR1 is SGHNT and CDR2 is YYREEE (reference sequence). This CDR3 region has 13 residues. Trimming pared 0 bases from V and 6 bases from J, leaving 7 bases between. In DNA, the CDR3 is TGTGCCAGCAGCTTGGCGGGCCTCAATGAGCAGTTCTTC. Protein product: CASSLAGLNEQFF.